This record concerns one T cell receptor (beta chain) sequence. Its antigen is not known. Mismatch with germline at one junction end may stem from a read error. This CDR3 spans 16 amino acids. Per germline, CDR1 SEHNR and CDR2 FQNEAQ (reference sequence). This sample stems from a study of cytomegalovirus exposure and HLA in healthy donors. Whole-study findings and limits: Cytomegalovirus-associated TCR beta chains were listed, numbering 150 to 200.

The PCR used 60 Vbeta and 13 Jbeta primers. The repertoire was sequenced with immunoSEQ multiplex PCR; TCRdb's copy has only in-frame clones and lacks some. The sample has approximately 140,000 clones; around 72% are singletons. The clonotype was recovered from a human donor in good health. The sequenced sample was PBMCs. The V gene is TRBV7-9, the J gene TRBJ2-5, with D unclear. The CDR3 sequence is CSSSLGSGSIQETQYF. In DNA form, the CDR3 reads TGTTCCAGCAGCTTAGGGTCAGGTTCAATCCAGGAGACCCAGTACTTC.